A single sample is the source of the 10 T cell receptor beta chains below, sequenced in a study of shared clonotypes between healthy human individuals (dated by TCRdb to 2020 to 2021). The library was generated by the immunoSEQ multiplex PCR assay. The immuneACCESS repertoire file appears here via TCRdb, limited to in-frame rearrangements. These files lack a portion of the clones; in checked studies, under half of the deficit traces to unresolved V genes, and the cause of the others is not known. This sample holds roughly 760,000 clones; roughly 70% were observed only once. About 1.7% of the sample rests with the top ten. The sequenced sample consisted of memory CD4+ T cells sorted from blood. This specimen's cell subset or site label, per the study, means: CD45RA-negative fraction. Receptors were obtained from a woman under 40 in good health.

The chain couples TRBV29-1 to TRBJ2-5; D gene unclear. The germline V gene has CDR1 SQVTM and CDR2 ANQGSEA. The CDR3 is made up of 13 amino acids. Trimming shortened V by 7 bases and J by 3 bases, and 15 bases separated the two germline ends. The CDR3 DNA reads TGCAGCGCTGGACCCAACTCGGAAGAGACCCAGTACTTC. Translation: CSAGPNSEETQYF. The full variable domain, with the rest looked up from reference TRBV29-1 and TRBJ2-5, is SAVISQKPSRDICQRGTSLTIQCQVDSQVTMMFWYRQQPGQSLTLIATANQGSEATYESGFVIDKFPISRPNLTFSTLTVSNMSPEDSSIYLCSAGPNSEETQYFGPGTRLLVL.

The chain combines TRBV6-1 with TRBJ1-1; maybe TRBD1 (5 bases). Trimming removed 7 bases from V and 5 bases from J, with 17 bases in between. The CDR3 consists of 14 residues. Germline V gene data show CDR1 as MNHNS and CDR2 as SASEGT. Here the CDR3 DNA reads TGTGCCAGCACCCCTGGCCCGCCAGGGACTGAAGCTTTCTTT. Amino acids: CASTPGPPGTEAFF.

The chain joins TRBV9 to TRBJ2-2; D might be TRBD1 (5 bases). CDR3 length equals 14 residues. Per germline, CDR1 SGDLS and CDR2 YYNGEE. The V and J ends lost 5 bases and 3 bases respectively, with 11 bases between them. Written as DNA, the CDR3 is TGTGCCAGCAGGACTTCAGGGTACACCGGGGAGCTGTTTTTT. It is translated as CASRTSGYTGELFF.

This chain links TRBV28 with TRBJ2-5; weak D call: TRBD2 (5 bases). Trimming cost V 3 bases and J 2 bases, with 10 bases left between them. Germline CDR1 and CDR2: MDHEN and SYDVKM. The CDR3 length is 14 residues. CDR3 protein: CASSLSGGQETQYF. The CDR3 coding sequence is TGTGCCAGCAGTTTGAGCGGTGGGCAAGAGACCCAGTACTTC.

The sample holds a few counts of this clone. The V call is TRBV2, the J call TRBJ2-1, with D maybe TRBD2 (5 bases). Trimming cost V 8 bases and J 9 bases, with 17 bases left between them. The CDR3 runs 13 residues. CDR1 and CDR2 (germline): SNHLY, FYNNEI. The chain's CDR3 is CASLEARVAEQFF. The DNA of the CDR3 is TGTGCCAGCTTGGAGGCTAGGGTAGCTGAGCAGTTCTTC. Full variable domain (missing parts from reference TRBV2 and TRBJ2-1): EPEVTQTPSHQVTQMGQEVILRCVPISNHLYFYWYRQILGQKVEFLVSFYNNEISEKSEIFDDQFSVERPDGSNFTLKIRSTKLEDSAMYFCASLEARVAEQFFGPGTRLTVL.

This clone was counted many times. This chain links TRBV28 with TRBJ1-5; D possibly corresponds to TRBD1 (5 bases). Trimming removed 3 bases from V and 8 bases from J, with 14 bases in between. This CDR3 spans 14 amino acids. Germline values: CDR1 MDHEN, CDR2 SYDVKM. The CDR3 DNA reads as TGTGCCAGCAGTTTGTTGGAGTCCAGGGAGCCCCAGCATTTT. Protein product: CASSLLESREPQHF.

This rearrangement joins TRBV18 to TRBJ1-1; the D is unclear. Deletions cut 6 bases from V and 6 bases from J, with 11 bases between. This CDR3 has 12 residues. Germline V CDR1 and CDR2: KGHSH, LQKENI. The CDR3 sequence is CASSLTLAEAFF. The CDR3, as DNA: TGTGCCAGCTCGTTAACACTTGCTGAAGCTTTCTTT.

The V gene is TRBV18, the J gene TRBJ2-5; TRBD1 is a possible D gene (6 bases). CDR1 and CDR2 (germline): KGHSH, LQKENI. Trimming stripped 1 base from V and 2 bases from J, with 8 bases between. CDR3 length: 14 residues. The CDR3 spells CASSPQGDQETQYF. CDR3 DNA sequence: TGTGCCAGCTCACCACAGGGGGATCAAGAGACCCAGTACTTC.

This clone was seen many times. The sample has other DNA sequences that encode this CDR3 too. The V call is TRBV27, the J call TRBJ2-7, with D tentatively TRBD1 (6 bases). The CDR3 length is 15 residues. CDR1 is MNHEY and CDR2 is SMNVEV in the germline V gene (reference sequence). V lost 3 bases, J lost 1 base, and 13 bases lay in between. The CDR3 sequence: CASSFGQGLSYEQYF. The CDR3 bases are TGTGCCAGCAGTTTTGGGCAGGGGCTATCCTACGAGCAGTACTTC.

The rearrangement links TRBV19 to TRBJ2-1; TRBD2 aligns across 13 bases. CDR3 length equals 15 residues. V lost 8 bases and J lost 8; bases outside the gene matches: 9. The germline gives CDR1 LNHDA, CDR2 SQIVND (reference sequence). The CDR3 DNA follows: TGTGCCAGTGGGCGGACTAGCGGGAGTAGGGATGAGCAGTTCTTC. Amino acids: CASGRTSGSRDEQFF.